Given below is one T cell receptor beta chain in context. These data belong to a study of blood T cell repertoires in COVID-19. The overall study: The study drew acute and convalescent COVID-19 samples from the United States, Italy and Spain. Sources were T cells, B-cell-depleted T cells, or PBMCs; the material itself was cDNA or gDNA.

In the original processing: Amplification of reference gene primers provided the estimated nucleated cell counts. TCRdb's table, derived via immunoSEQ multiplex PCR, lists solely in-frame clones and lacks some. From that table come the V and J calls and clone size; the DNA was used to work out D and trimming. The sample contains around 240,000 clones, 90% of which appear only once. Sequencing used PBMCs or T cells enriched from blood (not recorded which). The receptor's source is a man aged 50-60 years who had been exposed to COVID-19.

The chain's CDR3 is CASSPTSRNWQFF. The DNA for the CDR3 is TGTGCCAGCAGCCCGACTAGCCGGAACTGGCAGTTCTTC. The chain employs TRBV7-2 and TRBJ2-1, with 7 bases matching TRBD2. V shed 5 bases, J shed 12 bases, and the junction held 10 bases outside the gene matches. This CDR3 is 13 amino acids long. Germline V gene data show CDR1 as SGHTA and CDR2 as FQGNSA.